The clone carrying this T cell receptor (beta chain) was seen many times. The antigen is not known. CDR1 is SGHTA and CDR2 is FQGNSA in the germline V gene. J gave up 6 bases and V 5 bases, and 9 bases lay outside the gene matches. The CDR3 contains 15 residues. The data originate from a study of T-cell memory formation after mild COVID-19. Study overall: There were largely donor-specific TCR clusters.

Findings and caveats of the study: CD8+ contracting clones occupied EMRA, while CD4+ ones occupied mainly CM and EM.

MiXCR was run by TCRdb on the 5' RACE reads, yielding one entry per CDR3 protein. The data show some 260,000 distinct CDR3 sequences, about a sixth seen once. This chain uses TRBV7-2 with TRBJ1-5; 8 positions agree with TRBD1. This receptor was obtained from a man aged 18-30 years who had mild COVID-19 (a few samples of this study predate the infection). Cell type and time point are not known. The specimen was PBMCs or a T cell subset sorted from them (not recorded which). The CDR3 region is CASSPRTGPGQPQHF. DNA for the CDR3: TGTGCCAGCAGCCCGAGGACAGGGCCTGGTCAGCCCCAGCATTTT. Full variable domain (remainder filled in from reference TRBV7-2 and TRBJ1-5): GAGVSQSPSNKVTEKGKDVELRCDPISGHTALYWYRQSLGQGLEFLIYFQGNSAPDKSGLPSDRFSAERTGGSVSTLTIQRTQQEDSAVYLCASSPRTGPGQPQHFGDGTRLSIL.